Shown below are 5 T cell receptor beta chains from a single sample sequenced in a study of blood T cell repertoires in COVID-19 (TCRdb year 2020). The receptor library was made with the immunoSEQ multiplex PCR assay. Sourced from immuneACCESS, this table was stored by TCRdb with only in-frame sequences that have V and J called. A share of the clones is absent; for the studies checked, an unresolved V gene accounts for under half, and the remainder has no known explanation. The sample contains 200,000 to 300,000 clones, 81% of them found a single time. Together, the top ten hold 7.5% of the sample. What was sequenced was peripheral blood. The receptors were gathered from a woman older than 75 with COVID-19, enrolled during active disease.

Written as DNA, the CDR3 is TGTGCCAGCAGTGACCCGGGTGCAGCAACAGATACGCAGTATTTT. Its protein is CASSDPGAATDTQYF. The chain links TRBV6-4 to TRBJ2-3; D call uncertain. The germline gives CDR1 MRHNA, CDR2 SNTAGT. There are 15 residues in the CDR3. V was clipped by 2 bases and J by 3 bases, with 12 bases between them.

This chain links TRBV7-9 with TRBJ2-1; the D gene is possibly TRBD1 (6 bases). The CDR3 is 14 amino acids. The V gene's germline CDR1 is SEHNR and CDR2 FQNEAQ (reference sequence). V was shortened by 5 bases and J by 7 bases, with 15 bases between the two germline ends. CDR3 in amino acids: CASSPQTGKNEQFF. For the CDR3, the DNA is TGTGCCAGCAGCCCACAAACAGGGAAAAATGAGCAGTTCTTC.

The chain recombines TRBV19 with TRBJ2-3, with D perhaps matching TRBD1 (6 bases). The CDR3 consists of 13 residues. Germline assignment: CDR1 LNHDA and CDR2 SQIVND (reference sequence). Trimming stripped 5 bases from V and 3 bases from J, with 9 bases between. The CDR3, as DNA: TGTGCCAGTAGTCCCGGACAGACAGATACGCAGTATTTT. This codes for CASSPGQTDTQYF.

The genes are TRBV5-1 and TRBJ2-5; 9 nucleotides match TRBD2. The CDR3 spans 14 residues. Germline V CDR1 and CDR2: SGHRS, YFSETQ. With 4 bases clipped from V and 5 bases from J, the junction kept 6 bases outside the gene matches. CDR3 DNA sequence: TGCGCCAGCAGCACAGCGGGAGGTGGGGAGACCCAGTACTTC. Its protein product is CASSTAGGGETQYF.

For this clone: The junction and the germline gene differ at one end; a read error may be behind it. The rearrangement uses TRBV7-7 and TRBJ2-2, with D possibly being TRBD2 (5 bases). This CDR3 is built from 12 residues. The germline V gene encodes CDR1 SSHAT and CDR2 FNYEAQ (reference sequence). For the CDR3, the DNA is TGTGCTAGCAAACTAGGCTCCGGGGAGCTGTTTTTT. It yields the protein CASKLGSGELFF.